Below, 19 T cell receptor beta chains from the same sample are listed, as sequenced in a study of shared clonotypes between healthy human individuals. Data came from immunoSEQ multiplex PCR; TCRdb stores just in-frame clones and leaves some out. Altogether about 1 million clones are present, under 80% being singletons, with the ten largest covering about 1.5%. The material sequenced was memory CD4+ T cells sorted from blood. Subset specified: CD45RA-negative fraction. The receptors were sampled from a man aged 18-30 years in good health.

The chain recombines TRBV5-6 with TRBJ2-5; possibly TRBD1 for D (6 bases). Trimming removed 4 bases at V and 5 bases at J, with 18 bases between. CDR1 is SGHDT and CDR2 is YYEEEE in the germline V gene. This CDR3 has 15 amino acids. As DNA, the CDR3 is TGTGCCAGCAGCCAAGACAGGCTATTCATGGAGACCCAGTACTTC. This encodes CASSQDRLFMETQYF.

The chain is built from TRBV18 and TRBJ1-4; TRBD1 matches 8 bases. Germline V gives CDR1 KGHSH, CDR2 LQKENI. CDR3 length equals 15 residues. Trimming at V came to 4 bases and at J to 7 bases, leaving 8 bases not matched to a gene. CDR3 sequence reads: CASSRGDRGSEKLFF. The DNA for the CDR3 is TGTGCCAGCTCACGGGGCGACAGGGGCAGTGAAAAACTGTTTTTT.

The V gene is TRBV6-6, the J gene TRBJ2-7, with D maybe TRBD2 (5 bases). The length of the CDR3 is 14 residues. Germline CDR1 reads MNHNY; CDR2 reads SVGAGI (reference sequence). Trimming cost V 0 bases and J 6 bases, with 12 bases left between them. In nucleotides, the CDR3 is TGTGCCAGCAGTTACTCGGCGGGTGACGGCGAGCAGTACTTC. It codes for CASSYSAGDGEQYF.

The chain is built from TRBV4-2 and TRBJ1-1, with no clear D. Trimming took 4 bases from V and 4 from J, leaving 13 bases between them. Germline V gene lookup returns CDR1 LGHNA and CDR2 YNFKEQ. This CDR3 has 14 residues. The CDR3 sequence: CASSLSMSGTEAFF. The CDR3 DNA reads TGTGCCAGCAGCCTAAGCATGAGTGGCACTGAAGCTTTCTTT.

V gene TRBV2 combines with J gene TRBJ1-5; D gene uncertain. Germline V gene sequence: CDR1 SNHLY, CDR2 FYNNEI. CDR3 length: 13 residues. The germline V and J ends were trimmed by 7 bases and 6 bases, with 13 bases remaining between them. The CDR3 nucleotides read TGTGCCAGCAATCGAGGGTCACGTCAGCCCCAGCATTTT. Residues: CASNRGSRQPQHF.

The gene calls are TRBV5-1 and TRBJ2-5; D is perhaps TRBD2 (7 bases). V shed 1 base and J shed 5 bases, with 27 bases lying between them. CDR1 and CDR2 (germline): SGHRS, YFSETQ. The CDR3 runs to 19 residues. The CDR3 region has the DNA TGCGCCAGCAGCTTGAGAAGTCTCGCGGGAGATAGGGGGAGGGAGACCCAGTACTTC. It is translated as CASSLRSLAGDRGRETQYF.

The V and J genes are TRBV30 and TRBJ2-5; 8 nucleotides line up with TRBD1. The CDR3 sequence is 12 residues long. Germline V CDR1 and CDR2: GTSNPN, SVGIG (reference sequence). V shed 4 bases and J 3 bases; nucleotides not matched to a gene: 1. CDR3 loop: CAWTGGEETQYF. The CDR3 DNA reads TGTGCCTGGACAGGGGGCGAAGAGACCCAGTACTTC.

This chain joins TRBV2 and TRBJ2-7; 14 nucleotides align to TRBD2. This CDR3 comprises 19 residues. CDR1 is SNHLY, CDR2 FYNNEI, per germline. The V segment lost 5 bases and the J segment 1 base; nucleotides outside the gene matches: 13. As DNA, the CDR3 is TGTGCCAGCAGTCTCGGACTAGCGGGAGGCGACTACACGTCCTACGAGCAGTACTTC. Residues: CASSLGLAGGDYTSYEQYF. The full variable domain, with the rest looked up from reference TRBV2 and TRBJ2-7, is EPEVTQTPSHQVTQMGQEVILRCVPISNHLYFYWYRQILGQKVEFLVSFYNNEISEKSEIFDDQFSVERPDGSNFTLKIRSTKLEDSAMYFCASSLGLAGGDYTSYEQYFGPGTRLTVT.

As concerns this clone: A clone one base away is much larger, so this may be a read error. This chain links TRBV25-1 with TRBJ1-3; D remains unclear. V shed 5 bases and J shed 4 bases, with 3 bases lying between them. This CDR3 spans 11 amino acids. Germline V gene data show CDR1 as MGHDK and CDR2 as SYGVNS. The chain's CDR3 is CASSIGNTIYF. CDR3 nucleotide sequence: TGTGCCAGCAGTATAGGAAACACCATATATTTT.

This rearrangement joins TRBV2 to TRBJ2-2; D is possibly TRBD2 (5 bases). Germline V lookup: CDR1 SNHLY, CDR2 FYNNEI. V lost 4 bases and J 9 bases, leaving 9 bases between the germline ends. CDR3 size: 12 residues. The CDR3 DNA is TGTGCCAGCAGTGTCGAGGGCTGGGAGCTGTTTTTT. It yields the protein CASSVEGWELFF.

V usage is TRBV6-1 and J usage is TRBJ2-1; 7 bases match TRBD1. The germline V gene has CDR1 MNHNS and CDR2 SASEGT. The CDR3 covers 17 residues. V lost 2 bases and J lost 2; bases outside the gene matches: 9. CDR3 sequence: CASSESSTGQAYNEQFF. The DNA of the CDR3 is TGTGCCAGCAGTGAATCCTCGACAGGGCAGGCCTACAATGAGCAGTTCTTC.

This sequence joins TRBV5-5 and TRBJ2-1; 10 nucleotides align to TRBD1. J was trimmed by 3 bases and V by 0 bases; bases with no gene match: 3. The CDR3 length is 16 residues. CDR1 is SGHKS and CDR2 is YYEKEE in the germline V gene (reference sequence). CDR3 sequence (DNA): TGTGCCAGCAGCTTGGGGTGGGACAGGGGCTACAATGAGCAGTTCTTC. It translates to CASSLGWDRGYNEQFF.

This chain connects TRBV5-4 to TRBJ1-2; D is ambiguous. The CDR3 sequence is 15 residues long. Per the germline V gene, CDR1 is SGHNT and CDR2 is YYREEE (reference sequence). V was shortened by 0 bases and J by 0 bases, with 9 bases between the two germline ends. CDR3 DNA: TGTGCCAGCAGCTTGGCAGGACCCTCTAACTATGGCTACACCTTC. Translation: CASSLAGPSNYGYTF. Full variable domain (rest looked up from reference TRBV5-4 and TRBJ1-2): ETGVTQSPTHLIKTRGQQVTLRCSSQSGHNTVSWYQQALGQGPQFIFQYYREEENGRGNFPPRFSGLQFPNYSSELNVNALELDDSALYLCASSLAGPSNYGYTFGSGTRLTVV.

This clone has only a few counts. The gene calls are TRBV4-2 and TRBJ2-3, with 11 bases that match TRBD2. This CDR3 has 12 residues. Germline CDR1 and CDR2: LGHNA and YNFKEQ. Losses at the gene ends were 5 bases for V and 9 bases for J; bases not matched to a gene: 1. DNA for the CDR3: TGTGCCAGCAGCACTAGCGGGGGAACGCAGTATTTT. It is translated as CASSTSGGTQYF.

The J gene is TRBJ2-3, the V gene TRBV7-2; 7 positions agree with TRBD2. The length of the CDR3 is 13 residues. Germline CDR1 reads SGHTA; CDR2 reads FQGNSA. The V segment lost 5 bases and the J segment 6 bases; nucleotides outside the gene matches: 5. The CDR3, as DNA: TGTGCCAGCAGCCCCGGGCGGGGGGATACGCAGTATTTT. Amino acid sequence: CASSPGRGDTQYF.

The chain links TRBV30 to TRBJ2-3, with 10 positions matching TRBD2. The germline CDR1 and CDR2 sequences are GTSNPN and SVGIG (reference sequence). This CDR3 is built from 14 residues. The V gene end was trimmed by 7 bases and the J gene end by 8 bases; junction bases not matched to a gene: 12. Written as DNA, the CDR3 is TGTGCCTTAGAGCGGGGGGGCCGAGGGCCTACGCAGTATTTT. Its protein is CALERGGRGPTQYF.

The DNA for the CDR3 is TGTGCCAGCTCACCACCCATAACAGTTAGCTCCTACGAGCAGTACTTC. Translated, it gives CASSPPITVSSYEQYF. The chain recombines TRBV18 with TRBJ2-7; no definite D call. This CDR3 has 16 amino acids. Germline V gene sequence: CDR1 KGHSH, CDR2 LQKENI. V lost 0 bases and J 0 bases, leaving 12 bases between the germline ends.

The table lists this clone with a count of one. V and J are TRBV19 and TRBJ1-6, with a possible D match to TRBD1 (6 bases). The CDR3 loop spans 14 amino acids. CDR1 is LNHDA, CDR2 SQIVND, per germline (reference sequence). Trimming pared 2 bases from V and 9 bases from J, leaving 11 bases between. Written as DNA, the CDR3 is TGTGCCAGTAGTATAAGGGTACAGGGTTCACCCCTCCACTTT. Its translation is CASSIRVQGSPLHF.

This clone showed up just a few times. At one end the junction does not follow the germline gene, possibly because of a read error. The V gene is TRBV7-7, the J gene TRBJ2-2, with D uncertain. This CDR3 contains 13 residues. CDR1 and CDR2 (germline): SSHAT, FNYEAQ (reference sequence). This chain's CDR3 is CASSPVNTGELFF. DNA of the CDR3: TGTGCTAGCAGCCCAGTGAACACCGGGGAGCTGTTTTTT.